This T cell receptor (beta chain) was documented in a study of blood T cell repertoires in COVID-19 (dated by TCRdb to 2020 to 2021). At the level of the whole study: Samples covering the acute and convalescent phases of COVID-19 were provided by collaborators in the United States, Italy and Spain. The dataset comprised deeply sampled blood TCRbeta repertoires from subjects exposed to, actively infected with, or recovered from COVID-19. The repertoires were made available in a free public database intended to serve as a resource for research on the immune response to SARS-CoV-2. The material from the prospective study consisted of cDNA or gDNA derived from T cells, B-cell-depleted T cells, or PBMCs. Samples came from the ongoing ImmuneRACE study (first 160 participants) plus 1,254 subjects from 6 global collaborators. Sample metadata almost always included a de-identified subject ID, COVID-19 status, age in years and sex. Where available, HLA class I and class II types were obtained from metadata supplied by the sample provider rather than from assay-based typing. Paper-wide results and their limitations: The quantity of clinical and demographic metadata differed by source and by participant and was supplied without curation.

Whole blood was collected in K2EDTA tubes by collaborating institutions according to the institutions' own protocols. For TCRbeta analysis, collaborators shipped samples as frozen whole blood, isolated PBMCs, or DNA extracted from either of those sample types. TCRbeta CDR3 regions were amplified from genomic DNA using the immunoSEQ Assay, a bias-controlled multiplex PCR. Per the source publication's procedure: Nucleated cell counts per sample were estimated from amplification of reference gene primers within the assay. Sequence reads were collapsed and filtered to measure the absolute abundance of every unique TCRbeta CDR3 rearrangement. For each sample, productive Simpson clonality was calculated as the square root of Simpson's diversity index over productive rearrangements. What TCRdb holds here is the immuneACCESS table cut down to in-frame rearrangements. Part of the clones is not present; checked against another copy, under half of the missing clones reflect an unresolved V gene, and the others are unexplained. For V, J and clone size, that table is used; D and trimming come from the DNA. The sample table shows about 74,000 clones, and about nine tenths are seen once. Clones ranked in the top ten supply roughly 1.5% of the sample.

For this clone: The target of this receptor is not known. Qualities for individual bases were not recorded, and no much larger clone is one base off.

Here V drops 4 bases and J drops 9 bases, and the junction holds 12 bases not matched to any gene. Sequences SEHNR (CDR1) and FQNEAQ (CDR2) are obtained from the germline V gene (reference sequence). The CDR3, cysteine through phenylalanine, is 15 amino acids long. Of all the DNA, just the CDR3 is kept, 45 bases in frame from base 1. This clonotype was obtained from a man aged 45 to 65 with acute or convalescent COVID-19. The rearranged segments are TRBV7-9 and TRBJ1-5; 7 of the junction bases match TRBD1. Material for sequencing was peripheral blood. The bases are TGTGCCAGCAGCTCCCTTGAACAGGGGCCGGGGCCCCAGCATTTT. Its translation is CASSSLEQGPGPQHF.